The clone carrying this TCR beta chain was observed many times. The antigen is not known. CDR3 length equals 14 residues. Trimming shortened V by 3 bases and J by 0 bases, and 10 bases separated the two germline ends. Germline V gene sequence: CDR1 SGHRS, CDR2 YFSETQ. Unique molecular identifiers tagged the TCRbeta library. MiXCR, run by TCRdb on the PCR reads, gives a single entry per CDR3 protein. This table holds about 590,000 distinct CDR3 sequences, 13% found once. This specimen belongs to a study of T-cell reconstitution after alpha-beta-depleted transplantation in children. Overall study findings and caveats: After one year, T-cell counts and TCRbeta diversity mostly came from new T cells. It was reported that alpha-beta T cells came from several hundred expanded graft clones (about two months after transplant). After transplant, high TCRbeta diversity at day 60 in some patients arose from surviving recipient T cells and thymic progenitors.

The chain couples TRBV5-1 to TRBJ2-7, with no clear D. This receptor was identified in a male patient between 10 and 17 years old who had a stem cell transplant for acute myeloid leukemia, so the T cells may come from the graft donor. This specimen was PBMCs, mostly from graft donor cells, taken 360 days after TCRalphabeta/CD19-depleted stem cell transplant. The CDR3 loop reads CASSSTLTSYEQYF. CDR3 nucleotide sequence: TGCGCCAGCAGCTCGACCCTCACCTCCTACGAGCAGTACTTC.